These 14 T cell receptor beta chains were sequenced from one sample in a study of PD-1 blockade in classical Hodgkin lymphoma. Each of the patients experienced relapse following autologous stem cell transplantation, and their brentuximab vedotin exposure differed. This table comes from immunoSEQ multiplex PCR, and its TCRdb copy is limited to in-frame clones, with some not included. This table has roughly 140,000 clones, nearly 80% appearing once. Sequences were derived from peripheral blood mononuclear cells (PBMCs), sampled before the second cycle of nivolumab. The receptor source for this set is a human donor with classical Hodgkin lymphoma.

V usage is TRBV11-2 and J usage is TRBJ2-7, with D perhaps matching TRBD2 (6 bases). The CDR3 runs to 15 residues. Trimming cost V 4 bases and J 4 bases, with 17 bases left between them. Germline CDR1 reads SGHAT; CDR2 reads FQNNGV. The CDR3 loop is CASSYGGARTYEQYF. CDR3 sequence (DNA): TGTGCCAGCAGCTACGGGGGAGCGCGCACATACGAGCAGTACTTC. The variable domain in full, with the rest retrieved from reference TRBV11-2 and TRBJ2-7, is EAGVAQSPRYKIIEKRQSVAFWCNPISGHATLYWYQQILGQGPKLLIQFQNNGVVDDSQLPKDRFSAERLKGVDSTLKIQPAKLEDSAVYLCASSYGGARTYEQYFGPGTRLTVT.

This clone occurred a few times. J is TRBJ1-1 and V is TRBV5-1; TRBD1 aligns across 9 bases. Germline V gene sequence: CDR1 SGHRS, CDR2 YFSETQ. The CDR3 length is 14 residues. Unmatched junction bases numbered 5, after V lost 7 bases and J lost 1 base. CDR3 in DNA: TGCGCCAGCCAGATGGGACAGGGGAACACTGAAGCTTTCTTT. It translates to CASQMGQGNTEAFF.

In this sample, this clone turned up a few times. The chain links TRBV10-3 to TRBJ2-7, with 8 bases lining up with TRBD1. This CDR3 is built from 13 residues. CDR1 and CDR2 (germline): ENHRY, SYGVKD. V was clipped by 6 bases and J by 2 bases; unmatched bases: 3. The CDR3 DNA is TGTGCCATCAGCGACAGGGGCGCCTACGAGCAGTACTTC. It is translated as CAISDRGAYEQYF.

The rearrangement links TRBV9 to TRBJ1-3, with D tentatively TRBD1 (5 bases). Germline CDR1 and CDR2: SGDLS and YYNGEE. The CDR3 is 14 residues long. Deletions cut 4 bases from V and 6 bases from J, with 14 bases between. The CDR3 loop reads CASSSRERQNTIYF. The CDR3 nucleotides are TGTGCCAGCAGCTCCAGGGAGCGGCAAAACACCATATATTTT.

As to this clone: A junction end diverges from the germline sequence, so it may reflect a read error. The CDR3 bases are TGTGCTAGCAGCTTATCCAGGGAAGGTGAAGCTTTCTTT. Encoded protein: CASSLSREGEAFF. V and J are TRBV7-7 and TRBJ1-1; D possibly corresponds to TRBD1 (5 bases). The germline V gene has CDR1 SSHAT and CDR2 FNYEAQ (reference sequence). This CDR3 contains 13 residues.

This clone was counted between two and nine times. This rearrangement joins TRBV25-1 to TRBJ1-1; weak D call: TRBD1 (6 bases). The V end was cut by 7 bases, the J end by 3 bases, with 12 bases between. The length of the CDR3 is 13 residues. Germline V gene data show CDR1 as MGHDK and CDR2 as SYGVNS. This CDR3 reads CASTPRGDTEAFF. CDR3 nucleotides: TGTGCCAGCACTCCGAGGGGGGACACTGAAGCTTTCTTT.

V and J are TRBV18 and TRBJ2-7, with TRBD1 matching over 9 bases. With 0 bases clipped from V and 2 bases from J, the junction kept 2 bases outside the gene matches. CDR1 is KGHSH, CDR2 LQKENI, per germline. The CDR3 is 15 residues long. The DNA for the CDR3 is TGTGCCAGCTCACCACCGGGGACAGGGACCTACGAGCAGTACTTC. It codes for CASSPPGTGTYEQYF.

The rearrangement uses TRBV5-1 and TRBJ1-2, with D maybe TRBD1 (6 bases). Germline V gene data show CDR1 as SGHRS and CDR2 as YFSETQ. V was cut by 4 bases and J by 0 bases, with 13 bases left in between. The CDR3 runs 15 residues. The CDR3 region is CASSPTGNSNYGYTF. The CDR3 nucleotides are TGCGCCAGCAGCCCCACAGGGAATTCTAACTATGGCTACACCTTC.

This clone was counted a few times. V is TRBV4-2 and J is TRBJ2-7; 10 positions agree with TRBD2. V shed 3 bases and J 5 bases; nucleotides not matched to a gene: 13. This CDR3 is 17 amino acids long. Germline CDR1 LGHNA, CDR2 YNFKEQ. The DNA for the CDR3 is TGTGCCAGCAGCCAGGCCCTGGGGCTAGCGGGAGTGAACGAGCAGTACTTC. It yields the protein CASSQALGLAGVNEQYF.

The sample holds a few counts of this clone. CDR3 in amino acids: CASSPPGTIDQPQHF. In nucleotides, the CDR3 is TGTGCCAGCTCACCCCCAGGGACAATAGATCAGCCCCAGCATTTT. This chain uses TRBV18 with TRBJ1-5, with TRBD1 as a possible D gene (6 bases). The V end lost 3 bases, the J end lost 5 bases, and 14 bases lay between the germline ends. CDR3 size: 15 residues. Germline-derived CDR1 and CDR2 are KGHSH and LQKENI.

The rearrangement links TRBV7-9 to TRBJ2-1; either TRBD1 or TRBD2 may fit D (5 bases each). This CDR3 has 13 amino acids. CDR1 is SEHNR and CDR2 is FQNEAQ in the germline V gene (reference sequence). With 10 bases removed from V and 10 bases from J, the gap between germline ends came to 20 bases. The CDR3 spells CATSGRAIGEQFF. The DNA of the CDR3 is TGTGCCACCTCGGGACGAGCAATAGGGGAGCAGTTCTTC.

The V gene is TRBV25-1, the J gene TRBJ2-3; perhaps TRBD1 as D (5 bases). The CDR3 runs 13 residues. Germline V gene lookup returns CDR1 MGHDK and CDR2 SYGVNS. The germline V and J ends were trimmed by 4 bases and 4 bases, with 9 bases remaining between them. The CDR3 sequence: CASSVTEADTQYF. CDR3 DNA: TGTGCCAGCAGTGTGACAGAGGCAGATACGCAGTATTTT.

The chain joins TRBV9 to TRBJ2-5; maybe TRBD2 (6 bases). Trimming removed 3 bases from V and 5 bases from J, with 14 bases in between. The CDR3 covers 14 residues. Germline assignment: CDR1 SGDLS and CDR2 YYNGEE. The CDR3 coding sequence is TGTGCCAGCAGCGCTTTTACAGGAGGGGAGACCCAGTACTTC. Translation: CASSAFTGGETQYF.

This clone was counted a single time. The chain uses TRBV28 and TRBJ2-7; 8 bases are a match to TRBD2. Germline lookup yields CDR1 MDHEN and CDR2 SYDVKM. This CDR3 region has 15 residues. V gave up 5 bases and J gave up 3 bases; unmatched junction bases: 9. This CDR3 reads CASSRSGLGIYEQYF. CDR3 in DNA: TGTGCCAGCAGTCGCTCGGGACTAGGTATCTACGAGCAGTACTTC.